This T cell receptor beta chain comes out of a study of T cells in tuberculosis (dated by TCRdb to the late 2010s). With respect to the entire study: In the study, CD1B tetramers and high-throughput TCR immunosequencing were combined to characterize T cells specific for the mycobacterial lipid antigen glucose monomycolate (GMM). In a South African clinical cohort, IGRA-negative adolescents, IGRA-positive adolescents with latent tuberculosis and adults with active tuberculosis were compared, with fewer than eleven people in each group.

Of note for this clone: Its specific antigen is unknown. No qualities accompany the bases; no much larger clone lies one base away.

The immunoSEQ multiplex PCR assay was used to generate TCR libraries, with TCR-beta and/or TCR-alpha/delta assays applied to each sample. The amplified TCR libraries were sequenced using the Illumina high-throughput platform. Under the source paper's analysis protocol: Clustering and dimensionality reduction relied on pairwise TCRdist distances among GMM-specific receptors from T cells that were either sorted ex vivo or expanded in vitro. Each clinical repertoire was scored by mean NN-distance, the average TCRdist to the nearest 10% of tetramer-positive reference sequences. GEM TCR motif frequency was calculated as the fraction of unique TCRs that matched known GEM sequences in V/J usage and CDR3 length. Linear discriminant analysis with leave-one-out cross-validation, implemented in scikit-learn, was used to classify active tuberculosis. In TCRdb, the immuneACCESS table is reduced to in-frame sequences with V and J assigned. These tables do not hold every clone; where another copy was compared, an unresolved V gene accounts for under half, and the others remain unexplained. V and J calls and clone size follow that table, whereas D and trimming were derived from the DNA. The table for this sample lists around 35,000 clones; over 90% of them were counted only once. The ten largest clonotypes hold 6% to 7.5% of the sample.

Beyond this particular receptor, the publication reports: The smaller NN-distances were partly driven by shorter CDR3-alpha lengths in active tuberculosis patients, and the difference for TCR-beta did not reach statistical significance. Compared with IGRA-negative controls, TCR-alpha repertoires from active tuberculosis had smaller mean NN-distances to GMM-specific TCRs, which suggests that these TCRs underwent clonal expansion. Using GEM motif frequencies, a classifier achieved approximately 73% accuracy, whereas a classifier built on the diverse GMM-specific repertoire got to under 90% accuracy (AUROC around 0.88). Clinical samples were chosen by availability of cryopreserved specimens, and active tuberculosis cases were adults while controls were adolescents.

CDR3 length: 15 amino acids, cysteine to phenylalanine. CDR3 DNA is the only sequence kept; it has 45 bases, read in frame from the first base. V ends up 1 base short and J 4 bases short, with an unmatched junction base count of 2. For CDR1 and CDR2, the germline V gene lists SGHVS and FNYEAQ. At study entry, a tuberculin skin test and the QuantiFERON-TB GOLD In-Tube IGRA were used to screen adolescents for latent tuberculosis infection. Immunosequencing was performed on unsorted cryopreserved PBMC and covered roughly 100,000 T cells per clinical donor on average. Eleven high schools in the Worcester region of the Western Cape, South Africa, served as enrollment sites for adolescents aged 12 to 18 years. Some 10 M. tuberculosis-infected and some 10 uninfected adolescents were selected with matching for age and sex. Adolescent PBMC were isolated from freshly drawn heparinized blood by density centrifugation and cryopreserved.

Sequencing was carried out using PBMCs. The rearranged chain carries TRBV7-6 and TRBJ2-1; 9 nucleotides in the junction match TRBD2. The receptor comes from a donor between 10 and 35 years old with latent tuberculosis or without tuberculosis infection. The DNA reads TGTGCCAGCAGCTTAGTGAGCGGGGGGTACAATGAGCAGTTCTTC. It encodes CASSLVSGGYNEQFF.